The rows below give T cell receptor beta chains drawn from one sample of a study of response to subunit inactivated influenza vaccine. TCRdb passed the RT-PCR reads through MiXCR, listing each CDR3 protein once. The sample lists 430,000 or so distinct CDR3 sequences, 10% to 11% occurring once. Sequencing was performed on PBMCs from blood, taken roughly 6 weeks after vaccination. These receptors came from a man aged 45-65 years who received an inactivated influenza vaccine. Each CDR3 is given with its conserved first and last residue. A D gene is named only where the DNA matches it firmly.

v_call d_call cdr3_aa
TRBV5-1 - CASSGGSFGETQYF
TRBV29-1 - CSVGDDEQYF
TRBV6-6 TRBD1 CATERQGLWGYTF
TRBV7-9 TRBD2 CASSFLAGDSYEQYF
TRBV27 TRBD1 CASSSLGQGGETQYF
TRBV5-1 TRBD1 CASSLTGTARLGEQFF
TRBV5-1 - CASSFSGQETQYF
TRBV3-1 TRBD2 CASSQRGGKGEQFF
TRBV4-3 - CASSQDLGYYEQYF
TRBV9 TRBD2 CASSVVPSGGKNIQYF
TRBV9 TRBD1 CASSLGQGDYNEQFF
TRBV3-1 TRBD2 CASSYGLGQSHEQFF
TRBV28 TRBD1 CASSLLGTGMNEQFF
TRBV6-1 - CASTRRIRGARSSGNTIYF
TRBV20-1 TRBD2 CSAGLASSYEQYF
TRBV2 - CASSSATTAKNIQYF
TRBV4-1 - CASSQDPGQKSSYEQYF
TRBV27 - CASGFAYNSPLHF
TRBV12-3/TRBV12-4 - CASSLGGGSPLHF
TRBV6-1 TRBD2 CAAGTSGYTGELFF
TRBV12-3/TRBV12-4 - CASSSGSADTQYF
TRBV5-5 TRBD2 CASSLMGGETQYF
TRBV5-1 - CASSLDGARTDTQYF
TRBV28 - CASSPLASGADTQYF
TRBV5-1 - CASSLSGTNYGYTF
TRBV5-1 - CASSLASRAQNTGELFF
TRBV3-1 - CASSQIVGDNEQFF
TRBV5-1 - CASSLGGTHSGANVLTF
TRBV29-1 - CSVGGVGEQFF
TRBV15 - CATSGEQGGNYEQYF
TRBV4-1 - CASSQDGVGLETQYF
TRBV12-5 TRBD1 CASGLDSGQWFYGYTF
TRBV20-1 - CSARVNRPLTEGGDYGYTF
TRBV6-1 TRBD1 CASRRDRYTEAFF
TRBV11-2 - CASTFWTRETQYF
TRBV30 - CAWSWQGTYGYTF
TRBV24-1 - CATSDSGEQFF
TRBV28 - CASSLLGLKNIQYF
TRBV20-1 TRBD1 CSAQTVWTGGLITDTQYF
TRBV10-3 - CAISEEGNLYNSPLHF
TRBV19 - CASSKGPGRNTEAFF
TRBV29-1 TRBD2 CSASRFMAGGDTQYF
TRBV3-1 - CASSQVTTSRQYF
TRBV10-3 - CAISENKETQYF
TRBV5-1 - CASSLRGGASYNEQFF
TRBV15 - CATSRAAGVNNSPLHF
TRBV11-2 - CASSLRFNGPSTDTQYF
TRBV14 TRBD2 CASSQGPLAGNEQYF
TRBV4-1 - CASSQTLTTGSDTQYF
TRBV6-1 - CASSLRASVGELFF
TRBV7-9 TRBD1 CASSYTGGAWNEQFF
TRBV5-1 - CASSFFGDEQYF
TRBV27 TRBD2 CASSFGAGGTYEQYF